This T cell receptor beta chain is drawn from a study of CD8+CD57+ T cells in acquired aplastic anemia. This clonotype was counted a single time. Its antigen is not identified. Those patients picked for sequencing had displayed CD8+CD57+ cell expansion on flow cytometry. The patients all had a severe acquired aplastic anemia diagnosis. At the time of blood sampling, patients had not yet received any therapy. V was pared by 2 bases and J by 5 bases, with 5 bases of the junction left unmatched. From germline, CDR1 is SGHAT and CDR2 FQDESV (reference sequence). The CDR3 length is 15 residues. TCR beta VDJ and CDR3 profiling used genomic DNA as template. TCRdb called the reads again in MiXCR, with one record for every CDR3 protein. The table has approximately 190,000 distinct CDR3 sequences, less than 60% seen once. Study-level results: CD8+ Simpson's diversity did not differ significantly between patients and controls. Fewer than 35 shared CD8+ CDR3s appeared highly expressed within patients' immunodominant clones.

Sequencing used sorted CD4+, CD8+, or CD8+CD57+ T cells (not recorded which) from PBMCs. V is TRBV11-1 and J is TRBJ2-3, with 9 bases fitting TRBD2. The receptor comes from a human donor with aplastic anemia. The chain's CDR3 is CASSLRRGGEDTQYF. The CDR3 nucleotides read TGTGCCAGCAGCTTAAGGCGGGGGGGCGAAGATACGCAGTATTTT. Combining the CDR3 with reference TRBV11-1 and TRBJ2-3 gives the whole variable domain EAEVAQSPRYKITEKSQAVAFWCDPISGHATLYWYRQILGQGPELLVQFQDESVVDDSQLPKDRFSAERLKGVDSTLKIQPAELGDSAMYLCASSLRRGGEDTQYFGPGTRLTVL.